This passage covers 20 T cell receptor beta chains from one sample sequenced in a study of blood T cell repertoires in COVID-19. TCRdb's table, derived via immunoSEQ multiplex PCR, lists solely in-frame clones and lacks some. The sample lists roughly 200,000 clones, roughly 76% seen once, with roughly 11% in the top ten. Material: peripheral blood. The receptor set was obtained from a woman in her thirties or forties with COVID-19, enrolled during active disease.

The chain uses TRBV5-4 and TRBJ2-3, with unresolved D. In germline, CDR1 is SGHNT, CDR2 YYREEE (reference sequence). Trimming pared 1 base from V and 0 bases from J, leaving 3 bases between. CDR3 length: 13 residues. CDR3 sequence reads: CASSLSSTDTQYF. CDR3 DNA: TGTGCCAGCAGCTTGTCTAGCACAGATACGCAGTATTTT.

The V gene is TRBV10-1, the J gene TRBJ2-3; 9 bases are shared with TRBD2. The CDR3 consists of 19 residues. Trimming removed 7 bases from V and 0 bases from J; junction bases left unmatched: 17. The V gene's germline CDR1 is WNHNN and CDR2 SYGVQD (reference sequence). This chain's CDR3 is CASNGGDRASGTSTDTQYF. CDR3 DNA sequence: TGCGCCAGCAATGGTGGGGACCGTGCTAGCGGGACTAGCACAGATACGCAGTATTTT.

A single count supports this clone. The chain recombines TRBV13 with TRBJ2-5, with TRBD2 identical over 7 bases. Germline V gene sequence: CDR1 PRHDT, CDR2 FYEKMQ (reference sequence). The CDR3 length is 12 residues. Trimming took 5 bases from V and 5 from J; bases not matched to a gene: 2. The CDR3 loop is CASSPRGETQYF. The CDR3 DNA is TGTGCCAGCAGCCCGCGGGGGGAGACCCAGTACTTC.

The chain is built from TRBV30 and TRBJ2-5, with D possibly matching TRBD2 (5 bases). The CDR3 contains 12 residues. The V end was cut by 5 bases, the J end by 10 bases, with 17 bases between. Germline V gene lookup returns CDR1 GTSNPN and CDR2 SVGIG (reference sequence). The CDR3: CAWGGPMGSQYF. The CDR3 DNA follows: TGTGCCTGGGGTGGTCCCATGGGGAGCCAGTACTTC.

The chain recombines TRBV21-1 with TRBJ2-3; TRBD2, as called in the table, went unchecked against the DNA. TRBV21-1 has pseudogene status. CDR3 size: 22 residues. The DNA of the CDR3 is TGTGCCAGCGGAAAAAAACACAAGACTAGCGGCTCCTGTGCTAAGAGCACAGATACGCAGTATTTT. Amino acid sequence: CASGKKHKTSGSCAKSTDTQYF.

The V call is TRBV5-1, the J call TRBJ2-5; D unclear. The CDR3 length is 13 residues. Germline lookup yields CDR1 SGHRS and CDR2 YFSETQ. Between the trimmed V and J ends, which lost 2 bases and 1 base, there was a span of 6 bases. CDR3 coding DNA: TGCGCCAGCAGCTTCAACAGCCAAGAGACCCAGTACTTC. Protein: CASSFNSQETQYF.

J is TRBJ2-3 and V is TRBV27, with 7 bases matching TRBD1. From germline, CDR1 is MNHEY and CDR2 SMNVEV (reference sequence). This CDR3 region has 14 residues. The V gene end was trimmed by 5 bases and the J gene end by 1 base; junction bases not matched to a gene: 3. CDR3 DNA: TGTGCCAGCAGTCAAACAGGGGGCACAGATACGCAGTATTTT. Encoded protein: CASSQTGGTDTQYF.

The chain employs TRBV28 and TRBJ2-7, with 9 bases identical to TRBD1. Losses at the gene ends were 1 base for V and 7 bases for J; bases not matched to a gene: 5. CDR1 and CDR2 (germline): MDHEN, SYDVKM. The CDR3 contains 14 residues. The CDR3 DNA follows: TGTGCCAGCAGTTTATCCCGGGACAGGGATGAGCAGTACTTC. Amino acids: CASSLSRDRDEQYF.

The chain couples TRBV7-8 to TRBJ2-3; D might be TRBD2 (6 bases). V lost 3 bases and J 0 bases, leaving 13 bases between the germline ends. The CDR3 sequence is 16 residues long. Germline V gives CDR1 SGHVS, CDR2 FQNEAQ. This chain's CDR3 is CASSFRGSSSTDTQYF. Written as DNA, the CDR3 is TGTGCCAGCAGCTTTCGGGGGAGCTCTAGCACAGATACGCAGTATTTT.

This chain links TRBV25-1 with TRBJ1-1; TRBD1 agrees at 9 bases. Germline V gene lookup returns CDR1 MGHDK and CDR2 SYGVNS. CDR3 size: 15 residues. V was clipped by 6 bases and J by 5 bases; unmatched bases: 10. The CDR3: CASRSSPDRGTEAFF. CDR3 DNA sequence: TGTGCCAGCAGATCCTCACCCGACAGGGGGACTGAAGCTTTCTTT. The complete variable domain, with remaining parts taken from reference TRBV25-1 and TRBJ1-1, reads EADIYQTPRYLVIGTGKKITLECSQTMGHDKMYWYQQDPGMELHLIHYSYGVNSTEKGDLSSESTVSRIRTEHFPLTLESARPSHTSQYLCASRSSPDRGTEAFFGQGTRLTVV.

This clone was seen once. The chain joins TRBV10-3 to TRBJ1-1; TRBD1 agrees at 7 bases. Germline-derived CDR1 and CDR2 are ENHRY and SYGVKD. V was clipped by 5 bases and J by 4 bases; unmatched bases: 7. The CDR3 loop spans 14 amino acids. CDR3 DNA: TGTGCCATCAGTAAGGGGGCAAGGATCACTGAAGCTTTCTTT. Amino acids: CAISKGARITEAFF.

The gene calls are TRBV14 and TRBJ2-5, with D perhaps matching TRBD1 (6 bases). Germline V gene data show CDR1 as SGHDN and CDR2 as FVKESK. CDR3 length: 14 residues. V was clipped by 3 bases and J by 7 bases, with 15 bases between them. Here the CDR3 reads CASSQFQGSGTQYF. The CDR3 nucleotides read TGTGCCAGCAGCCAGTTTCAGGGGTCGGGGACCCAGTACTTC.

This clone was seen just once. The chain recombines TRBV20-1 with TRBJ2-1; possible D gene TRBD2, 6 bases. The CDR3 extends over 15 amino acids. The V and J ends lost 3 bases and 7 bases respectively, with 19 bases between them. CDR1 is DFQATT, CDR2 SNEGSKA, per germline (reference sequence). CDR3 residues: CSASWPRVAVNEQFF. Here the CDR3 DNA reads TGCAGTGCTAGTTGGCCCCGGGTAGCGGTTAATGAGCAGTTCTTC.

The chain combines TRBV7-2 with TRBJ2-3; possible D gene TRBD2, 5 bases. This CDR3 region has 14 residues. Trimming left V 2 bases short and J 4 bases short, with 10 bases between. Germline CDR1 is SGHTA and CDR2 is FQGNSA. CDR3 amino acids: CASSLSGWADTQYF. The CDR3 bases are TGTGCCAGCAGCTTAAGCGGATGGGCAGATACGCAGTATTTT.

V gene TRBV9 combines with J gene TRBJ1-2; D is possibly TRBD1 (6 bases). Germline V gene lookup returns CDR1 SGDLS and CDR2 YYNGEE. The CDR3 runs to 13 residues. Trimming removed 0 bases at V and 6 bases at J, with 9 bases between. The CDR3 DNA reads TGTGCCAGCAGCGTAGAGACAGGCCATGGCTACACCTTC. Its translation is CASSVETGHGYTF.

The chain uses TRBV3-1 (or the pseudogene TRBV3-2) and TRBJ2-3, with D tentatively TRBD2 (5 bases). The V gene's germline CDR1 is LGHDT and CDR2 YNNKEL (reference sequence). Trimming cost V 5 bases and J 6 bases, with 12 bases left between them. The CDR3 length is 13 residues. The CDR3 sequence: CASSEGPSDTQYF. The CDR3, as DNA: TGTGCCAGCAGCGAGGGTCCTTCGGATACGCAGTATTTT.

As DNA, the CDR3 is TGTGCCACCAACGGGGGGCCCAACAATGAGCAGTTCTTC. Translated: CATNGGPNNEQFF. The rearrangement uses TRBV24-1 and TRBJ2-1; possible D gene TRBD2, 7 bases. Trimming stripped 8 bases from V and 5 bases from J, with 12 bases between. This CDR3 is built from 13 residues. The germline CDR1 and CDR2 sequences are KGHDR and SFDVKD.

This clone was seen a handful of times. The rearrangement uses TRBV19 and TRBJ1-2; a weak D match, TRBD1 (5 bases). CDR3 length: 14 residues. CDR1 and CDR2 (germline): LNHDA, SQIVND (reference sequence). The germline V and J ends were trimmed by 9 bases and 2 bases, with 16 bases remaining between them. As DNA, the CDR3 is TGTGCCAGCCTCCCGAGGGGAGGGAACTATGGCTACACCTTC. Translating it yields CASLPRGGNYGYTF.

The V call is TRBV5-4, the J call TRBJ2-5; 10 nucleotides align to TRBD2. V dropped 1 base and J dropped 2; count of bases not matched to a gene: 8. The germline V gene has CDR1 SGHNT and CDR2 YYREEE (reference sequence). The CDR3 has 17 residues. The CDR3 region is CASSLWKLAGNQETQYF. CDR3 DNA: TGTGCCAGCAGCTTGTGGAAACTAGCGGGAAATCAAGAGACCCAGTACTTC.

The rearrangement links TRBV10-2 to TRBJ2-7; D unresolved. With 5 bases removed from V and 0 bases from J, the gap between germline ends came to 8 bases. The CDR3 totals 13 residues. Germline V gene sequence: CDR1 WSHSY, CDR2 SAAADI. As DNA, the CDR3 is TGCGCCAGCAGTCACCTTAGCTCCTACGAGCAGTACTTC. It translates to CASSHLSSYEQYF.